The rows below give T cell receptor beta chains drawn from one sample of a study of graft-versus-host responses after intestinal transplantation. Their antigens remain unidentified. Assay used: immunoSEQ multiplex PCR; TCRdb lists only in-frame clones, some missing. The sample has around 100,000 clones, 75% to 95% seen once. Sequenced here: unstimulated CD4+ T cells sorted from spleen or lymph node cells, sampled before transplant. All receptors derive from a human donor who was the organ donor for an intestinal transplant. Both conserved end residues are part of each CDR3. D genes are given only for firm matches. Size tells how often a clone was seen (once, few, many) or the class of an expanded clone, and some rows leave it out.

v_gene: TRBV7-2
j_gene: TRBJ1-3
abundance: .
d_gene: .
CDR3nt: TGTGCCAGCAGCTTAAGGGCAGACGGGGACACCATATATTTT
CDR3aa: CASSLRADGDTIYF

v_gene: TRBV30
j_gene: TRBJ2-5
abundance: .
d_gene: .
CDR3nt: TGTGCCTGGAGTCCACCCCTGCGGGAGACCCAGTACTTC
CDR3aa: CAWSPPLRETQYF

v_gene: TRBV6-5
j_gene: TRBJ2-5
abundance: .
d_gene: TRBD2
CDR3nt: TGTGCCAGCAGAAGCGGGGGGGCCAGGGAGACCCAGTACTTC
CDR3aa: CASRSGGARETQYF

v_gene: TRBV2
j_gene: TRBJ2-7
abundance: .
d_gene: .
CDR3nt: TGTGCCAGCAGGAGGAGAGCCTACTACGAGCAGTACTTC
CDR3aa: CASRRRAYYEQYF

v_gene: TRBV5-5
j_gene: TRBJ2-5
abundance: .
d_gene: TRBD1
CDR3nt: TGTGCCAGCAGTCTTCAGGGTGGGACAGGGGGGGGGACCCAGTACTTC
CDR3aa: CASSLQGGTGGGTQYF

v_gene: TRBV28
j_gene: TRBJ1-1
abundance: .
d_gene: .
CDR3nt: TGTGCCAGCAGTTTACCGGGGGGAATCACTGAAGCTTTCTTT
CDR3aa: CASSLPGGITEAFF

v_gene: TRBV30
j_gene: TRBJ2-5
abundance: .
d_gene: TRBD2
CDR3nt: TGTGCCTGGGATGGACTAGCGGGGGGAAAGACCCAGTACTTC
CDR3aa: CAWDGLAGGKTQYF

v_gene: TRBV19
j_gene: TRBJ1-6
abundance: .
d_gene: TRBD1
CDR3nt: TGTGCCAGTGCGGGGACAGGATATAATTCACCCCTCCACTTT
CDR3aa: CASAGTGYNSPLHF

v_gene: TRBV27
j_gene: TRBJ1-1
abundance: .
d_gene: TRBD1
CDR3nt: TGTGCCAGCAGTTTATGGCAGGGGGCTGAAGCTTTCTTT
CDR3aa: CASSLWQGAEAFF

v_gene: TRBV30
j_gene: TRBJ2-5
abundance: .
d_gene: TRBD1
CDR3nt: TGTGCCTGGAGTCGGGGGCTGGGGGACAGGGGTATTAGGGAGACCCAGTACTTC
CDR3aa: CAWSRGLGDRGIRETQYF

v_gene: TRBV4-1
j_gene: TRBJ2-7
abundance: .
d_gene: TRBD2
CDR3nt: TGCGCCAGCAGCCCCGGACTAGCGGGGGTATTCTACGAGCAGTACTTC
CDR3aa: CASSPGLAGVFYEQYF

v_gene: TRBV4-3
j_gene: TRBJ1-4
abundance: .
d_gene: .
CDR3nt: TGCGCCAGCAGCCAAGTCGCAGGGTATAATGAAAAACTGTTTTTT
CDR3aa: CASSQVAGYNEKLFF

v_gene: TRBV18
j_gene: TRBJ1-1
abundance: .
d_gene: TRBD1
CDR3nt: TGTGCCAGCTCAAATGGACAGGGAAGTGAAGCTTTCTTT
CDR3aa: CASSNGQGSEAFF

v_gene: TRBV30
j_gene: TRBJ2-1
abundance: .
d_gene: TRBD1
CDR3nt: TGTGCCTGGAGGAGGGGACAGGGGTACAATGAGCAGTTCTTC
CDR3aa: CAWRRGQGYNEQFF

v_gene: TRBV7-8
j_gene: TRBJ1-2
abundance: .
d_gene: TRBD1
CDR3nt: TGTGCCAGCAGCTCGACAGGGAGGAGGACCTATGGCTACACCTTC
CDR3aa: CASSSTGRRTYGYTF

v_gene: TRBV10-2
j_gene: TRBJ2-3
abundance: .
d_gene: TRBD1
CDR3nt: TGCGCCAGCTCGAGGGGGCTCGATACGCAGTATTTT
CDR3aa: CASSRGLDTQYF

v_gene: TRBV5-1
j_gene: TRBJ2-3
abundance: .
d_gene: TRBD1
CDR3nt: TGCGCCAGCTCCCGGACAGGGAGTCCAGATACGCAGTATTTT
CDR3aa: CASSRTGSPDTQYF

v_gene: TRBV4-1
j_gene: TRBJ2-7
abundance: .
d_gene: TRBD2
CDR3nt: TGCGCCAGCAGCCAAATACATAGCGGGAGAAGCTCCTACGAGCAGTACTTC
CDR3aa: CASSQIHSGRSSYEQYF

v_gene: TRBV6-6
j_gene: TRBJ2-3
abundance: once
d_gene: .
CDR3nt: TGTGCCAGCTACAGGGGGGGAACAGATACGCAGTATTTT
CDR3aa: CASYRGGTDTQYF

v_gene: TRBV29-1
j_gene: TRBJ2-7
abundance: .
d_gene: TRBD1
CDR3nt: TGCAGCTCCTTATCTACAGGGGGCTACGAGCAGTACTTC
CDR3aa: CSSLSTGGYEQYF

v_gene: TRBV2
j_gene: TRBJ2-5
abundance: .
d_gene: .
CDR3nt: TGTGCCAGCAGTGAATTTCCTAGCTGGGAGACCCAGTACTTC
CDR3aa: CASSEFPSWETQYF

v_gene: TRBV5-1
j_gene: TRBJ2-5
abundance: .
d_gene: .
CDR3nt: TGCGCCAGCAGCTTGGAAGGGGTACTAAGACAAGAGACCCAGTACTTC
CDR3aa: CASSLEGVLRQETQYF

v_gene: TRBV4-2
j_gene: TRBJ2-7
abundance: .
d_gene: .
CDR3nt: TGTGCCAGCAGCAGGCCACGAGGAGTCTACGAGCAGTACTTC
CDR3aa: CASSRPRGVYEQYF

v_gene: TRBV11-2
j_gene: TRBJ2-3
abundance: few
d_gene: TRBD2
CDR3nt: TGTGCCAGCAGCCAAGGGACTAGCGGTACAGATACGCAGTATTTT
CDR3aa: CASSQGTSGTDTQYF

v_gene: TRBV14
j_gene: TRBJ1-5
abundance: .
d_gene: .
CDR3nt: TGTGCCAGCAGCCAGAGGGAAAGTCAGCCCCAGCATTTT
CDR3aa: CASSQRESQPQHF

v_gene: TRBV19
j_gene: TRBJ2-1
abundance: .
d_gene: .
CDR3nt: TGTGCCAGTAGTCAGGGGAGCACTTCCTACAATGAGCAGTTCTTC
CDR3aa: CASSQGSTSYNEQFF

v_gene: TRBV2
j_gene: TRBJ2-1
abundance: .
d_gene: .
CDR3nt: TGTGCCAGCAGTGAAATTCAAGGTCCGGGGAGTGAGCAGTTCTTC
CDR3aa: CASSEIQGPGSEQFF

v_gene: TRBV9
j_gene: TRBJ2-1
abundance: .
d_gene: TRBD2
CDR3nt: TGTGCCAGCAGCGGAGCCCTCGTAGCGGGGGGTTACAATGAGCAGTTCTTC
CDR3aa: CASSGALVAGGYNEQFF

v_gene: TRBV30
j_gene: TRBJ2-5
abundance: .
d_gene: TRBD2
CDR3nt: TGTGCCTGGAGTGTAGCGGGGGGGCCAGAGACCCAGTACTTC
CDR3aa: CAWSVAGGPETQYF

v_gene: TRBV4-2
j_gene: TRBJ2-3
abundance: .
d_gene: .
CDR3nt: TGTGCCAGCAGCCAAGTCGAGGGGGGGAGCGCAGATACGCAGTATTTT
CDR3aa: CASSQVEGGSADTQYF

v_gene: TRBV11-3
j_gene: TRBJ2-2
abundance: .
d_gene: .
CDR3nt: TGTGCCAGCAGCTTAGGCAGGGCTGGGGAGCTGTTTTTT
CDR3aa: CASSLGRAGELFF

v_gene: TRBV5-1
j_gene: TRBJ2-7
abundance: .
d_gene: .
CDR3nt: TGCGCCAGCAGCTCGGACATCTCCTACGAGCAGTACTTC
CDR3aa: CASSSDISYEQYF

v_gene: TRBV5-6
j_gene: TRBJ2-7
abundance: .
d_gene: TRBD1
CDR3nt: TGTGCCAGCAGCCTCAGGGACAGGGCCTTGCCCGAGCAGTACTTC
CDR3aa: CASSLRDRALPEQYF

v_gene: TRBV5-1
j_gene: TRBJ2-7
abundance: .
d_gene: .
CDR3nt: TGCGCCAGCAGCTTCCAAACGAGCTACGAGCAGTACTTC
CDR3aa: CASSFQTSYEQYF

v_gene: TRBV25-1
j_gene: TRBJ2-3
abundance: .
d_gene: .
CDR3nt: TGTGCCAGCAGTGATACCGCGACAGGTGTGACAGATACGCAGTATTTT
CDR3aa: CASSDTATGVTDTQYF

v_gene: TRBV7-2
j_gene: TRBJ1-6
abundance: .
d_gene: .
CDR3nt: TGTGCCAGCAGCTCCACAGGGAGCTCCTATAATTCACCCCTCCACTTT
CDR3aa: CASSSTGSSYNSPLHF

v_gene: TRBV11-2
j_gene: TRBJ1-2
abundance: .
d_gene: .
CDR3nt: TGTGCCAGCAGCTTAGGGCCAGGGGTCTACACCTTC
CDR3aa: CASSLGPGVYTF